The clone carrying this T cell receptor (beta chain) was detected a few times. What it binds is unknown. This specimen belongs to a study of blood T cells in healthy people across ages. The draw of peripheral blood yielded roughly 9.4 milliliters from each donor. Primed by a sample-barcoded 5' primer and a J-beta primer mix, a second PCR proceeded for about 7 to 11 cycles. From the 5' RACE reads, TCRdb called clonotypes with MiXCR, one entry per CDR3 protein. The sample holds some 760,000 distinct CDR3 sequences, approximately 25% seen once. Study conclusions and caveats: More naive CD4+ cells and higher diversity marked long-lived donors relative to aged donors.

Germline V lookup: CDR1 SGHDT, CDR2 YYEEEE. The CDR3 totals 14 residues. Trimming cost V 1 base and J 7 bases, with 12 bases left between them. The sample also formed part of further work on T cells of mothers and their children. That study adds: Unrelated mother-child pairs always had slightly, but never significantly, lower normalized overlap than related pairs.

The receptor was derived from a boy aged 5-17 years in good health. Sequencing used blood. V gene TRBV5-6 combines with J gene TRBJ1-5; maybe TRBD1 (5 bases). CDR3 amino acids: CASSLSGRDQPQHF. The CDR3 DNA reads as TGTGCCAGCAGCTTGTCAGGGAGGGACCAGCCCCAGCATTTT.